The entry below gives a single TCR beta chain sequence along with its context. No antigen is known for it. Per-base quality was not reported, and no clone a single base away is much larger than it. Collaborating institutions collected whole blood in K2EDTA tubes following their own protocols. For TCRbeta analysis, collaborators shipped samples in one of three forms: frozen whole blood, isolated PBMCs, or DNA extracted from either of those sample types. These data come from a study of blood T cell repertoires in COVID-19 (dated by TCRdb to 2018 to 2021). Regarding the study in general: Collaborator samples came from the United States, Italy and Spain and covered acute and convalescent phases of COVID-19. The prospective study material was composed of cDNA or gDNA derived from T cells, B-cell-depleted T cells, or PBMCs. The dataset comprised deeply sampled blood TCRbeta repertoires from subjects exposed to, actively infected with, or recovered from COVID-19. A freely available public database, intended as a resource for researchers studying the immune response to SARS-CoV-2, is where the repertoires were released. Samples came from the ongoing ImmuneRACE study (first 160 participants) plus 1,254 subjects from 6 global collaborators. Nearly every sample came with metadata listing a de-identified subject ID, COVID-19 status, age in years and sex. Where available, HLA class I and class II types were taken from metadata supplied by the sample provider and were not determined by assay-based typing. What the study reported, not specific to this receptor: How much clinical and demographic metadata was included differed by source and by participant, and the metadata was provided uncurated.

The immunoSEQ Assay, a bias-controlled multiplex PCR, was used to amplify TCRbeta CDR3 regions from genomic DNA. Regarding the original processing steps: Nucleated cell counts per sample were estimated from amplification of reference gene primers within the assay. To quantify the absolute abundance of each unique TCRbeta CDR3 rearrangement, sequence reads were collapsed and filtered. Productive Simpson clonality was computed per sample as the square root of Simpson's diversity index over productive rearrangements. TCRdb's version of the immuneACCESS table is confined to in-frame rearrangements and falls short of the full clone set. An unresolved V gene accounts for under half of the shortfall where checked; the remainder is of unknown origin. V, J and clone size were drawn from that table, and D and trimming were deduced from the DNA. The sample table lists some 200,000 clones, approximately 87% of them with a count of one. 3.7% of the sample rests with the top ten.

Spanning cysteine to phenylalanine, the CDR3 consists of 13 amino acids. The kept DNA is CDR3 alone, 39 bases in frame from the first base. Germline trimming amounts to 5 bases on V and 7 bases on J, with 7 as the count of junction bases outside the gene matches. Via the germline V gene, CDR1 is SGHRS and CDR2 YFSETQ. The sequence derives from a man between 18 and 29 years old with active or convalescent COVID-19. The sequence links TRBV5-1 to TRBJ1-1; 8 bases in the middle match TRBD1. Material for sequencing was peripheral blood. The nucleotide sequence is given as TGCGCCAGCAGTATAACCGGGACAGGTGAAGCTTTCTTT. It encodes CASSITGTGEAFF. Extended through the reference TRBV5-1 and TRBJ1-1 proteins, this CDR3 yields the full variable domain: KAGVTQTPRYLIKTRGQQVTLSCSPISGHRSVSWYQQTPGQGLQFLFEYFSETQRNKGNFPGRFSGRQFSNSRSEMNVSTLELGDSALYLCASSITGTGEAFFGQGTRLTVV.